The entry that follows covers one T cell receptor (beta chain) sequence. Its cognate antigen is unknown. Germline values: CDR1 MNHEY, CDR2 SMNVEV (reference sequence). The CDR3 is 15 amino acids. Trimming cost V 3 bases and J 7 bases, with 16 bases left between them. Treatment in this sample: roughly 19 received Ad26.COV2.S at low or high dose, single or two shots; about 5 received placebo; per-sample allocation not given. On day 63 after the first injection, vaccine and placebo recipients gave samples. The source of the sample is a study of Ad26.COV2.S vaccination and SARS-CoV-2 variants. Study-wide results and limits: For non-spike TCRs, breadth in vaccine recipients resembled that in placebo recipients.

TCRdb's copy holds only in-frame clones and misses some; the assay was immunoSEQ multiplex PCR. Here the sample spans around 400,000 clones, about 88% being singletons. The clonotype was recovered from a person between 18 and 59 years old who received the Ad26.COV2.S COVID-19 vaccine or a placebo. V usage is TRBV27 and J usage is TRBJ1-5; D unclear. The sequencing used peripheral blood, collected in a trial of Ad26.COV2.S vaccine versus placebo. The CDR3 is CASSLSGRAKQPQHF. The CDR3 DNA follows: TGTGCCAGCAGTTTGAGCGGGAGAGCGAAACAGCCCCAGCATTTT.